Presented here are 18 T cell receptor beta chains from one specimen sequenced in a study of cytomegalovirus exposure and HLA in healthy donors. The PCR had 60 Vbeta and 13 Jbeta primers. Sequencing was performed with immunoSEQ multiplex PCR; in TCRdb, only in-frame clones are kept and a portion is missing. The sample totals about 67,000 clones. Specimen: PBMCs. The receptors stem from a woman in her forties in good health and CMV-seropositive.

The chain links TRBV7-6 to TRBJ2-2; 14 positions match TRBD2. Trimming cost V 3 bases and J 7 bases; bases outside gene matches: 4. This CDR3 comprises 16 residues. Looked up from germline, CDR1 is SGHVS and CDR2 is FNYEAQ. CDR3 bases: TGTGCCAGCAGCTTGGGACTAGCGGGGGTTGACGGGGAGCTGTTTTTT. Its translation: CASSLGLAGVDGELFF. Together with reference TRBV7-6 and TRBJ2-2, the CDR3 gives the full variable domain: GAGVSQSPRYKVTKRGQDVALRCDPISGHVSLYWYRQALGQGPEFLTYFNYEAQQDKSGLPNDRFSAERPEGSISTLTIQRTEQRDSAMYRCASSLGLAGVDGELFFGEGSRLTVL.

The CDR3 loop is CASSFNPGVNTEAFF. The CDR3 DNA is TGTGCCAGCAGTTTTAACCCAGGGGTGAACACTGAAGCTTTCTTT. V usage is TRBV27 and J usage is TRBJ1-1; possible D gene TRBD1, 6 bases. CDR1 and CDR2 from the germline V gene are MNHEY and SMNVEV (reference sequence). This CDR3 region has 15 residues. V was trimmed by 3 bases and J by 0 bases, leaving 11 bases between them.

The chain carries TRBV18 and TRBJ1-1; 10 bases agree with TRBD1. The CDR3 consists of 17 residues. Per the germline V gene, CDR1 is KGHSH and CDR2 is LQKENI. The junction had 14 bases not matched to a gene; V was cut back by 3 bases and J by 7 bases. CDR3 protein: CASSPRVPGQGSSEAFF. In DNA form, the CDR3 reads TGTGCCAGCTCACCCAGGGTACCGGGACAGGGGTCGAGTGAAGCTTTCTTT.

The chain employs TRBV20-1 and TRBJ2-7, with a tentative D call TRBD1 (6 bases). Trimming shortened V by 6 bases and J by 4 bases, and 10 bases separated the two germline ends. CDR1 is DFQATT, CDR2 SNEGSKA, per germline (reference sequence). The CDR3 length is 11 residues. CDR3 in amino acids: CSARTAYEQYF. Here the CDR3 DNA reads TGCAGTGCGCGGACAGCTTACGAGCAGTACTTC.

The rearrangement joins TRBV15 to TRBJ1-2, with D perhaps matching TRBD1 (5 bases). Germline CDR1 LNHNV, CDR2 YYDKDF (reference sequence). V lost 0 bases to trimming and J lost 7 bases, with 21 bases between them. This CDR3 spans 17 amino acids. CDR3 sequence: CATSREPTILQGSGYTF. The CDR3 DNA sequence: TGTGCCACCAGCAGAGAGCCGACGATACTTCAGGGTTCTGGCTACACCTTC.

This chain links TRBV7-6 with TRBJ2-5; tentatively, D is TRBD2 (5 bases). The better agreement between TRBJ2-7 and the DNA end casts doubt on the J call. CDR3 length: 14 amino acids. Germline assignment: CDR1 SGHVS and CDR2 FNYEAQ. The chain's CDR3 is CASSLELSAYEQYF. The CDR3 nucleotides are TGTGCCAGCAGCTTAGAACTTAGCGCCTACGAGCAGTACTTC.

The chain uses TRBV6-7 and TRBJ2-3; D uncertain. TRBV6-7 carries the ORF label, with uncertain function. Trimming removed 7 bases at V and 3 bases at J, with 8 bases between. The CDR3 contains 12 residues. The CDR3 reads CASKSVTDTQYF. The CDR3 DNA reads as TGTGCCAGCAAAAGCGTAACAGATACGCAGTATTTT.

The chain recombines TRBV9 with TRBJ1-1; no clear D gene. V lost 0 bases, J lost 2 bases, and 8 bases lay in between. The CDR3 sequence is 14 residues long. The germline CDR1 and CDR2 sequences are SGDLS and YYNGEE. CDR3 nucleotide sequence: TGTGCCAGCAGCGTAGGGGGAGTAAACACTGAAGCTTTCTTT. Protein: CASSVGGVNTEAFF.

The genes are TRBV4-3 and TRBJ2-7, with TRBD2 as a possible D gene (6 bases). CDR3 length equals 15 residues. Germline V gene data show CDR1 as LGHNA and CDR2 as YSLEER. Trimming shortened V by 0 bases and J by 6 bases, and 15 bases separated the two germline ends. The CDR3: CASSQEGGQEVEQYF. The CDR3 DNA follows: TGCGCCAGCAGCCAAGAAGGAGGGCAAGAGGTCGAGCAGTACTTC.

The chain combines TRBV4-2 with TRBJ2-7, with 8 bases aligning to TRBD2. The germline V gene has CDR1 LGHNA and CDR2 YNFKEQ. V lost 1 base to trimming and J lost 1 base; unmatched junction nucleotides: 9. The CDR3 is 17 amino acids. The CDR3 reads CASSQGFSGLASYEQYF. The CDR3 DNA sequence: TGTGCCAGCAGCCAAGGATTTAGCGGACTAGCTTCCTACGAGCAGTACTTC.

The chain has TRBV19 and TRBJ2-1; TRBD2 aligns across 8 bases. Trimming removed 8 bases from V and 9 bases from J; junction bases left unmatched: 12. Germline CDR1 reads LNHDA; CDR2 reads SQIVND (reference sequence). The CDR3 extends over 14 amino acids. The CDR3 sequence: CASQRSAGVAEQFF. The CDR3 coding sequence is TGTGCCAGTCAAAGGTCAGCGGGAGTGGCTGAGCAGTTCTTC.

V usage is TRBV29-1 and J usage is TRBJ1-4; D is unclear. The germline V gene has CDR1 SQVTM and CDR2 ANQGSEA. V dropped 7 bases and J dropped 5 bases, with 11 bases sitting between them. The length of the CDR3 is 12 residues. CDR3 coding DNA: TGCAGCGGGGCATCGGGGAATGAAAAACTGTTTTTT. It yields the protein CSGASGNEKLFF.

CDR3 coding DNA: TGTGCCAGCAGCTCGACTGGCACAGATACGCAGTATTTT. Its translation: CASSSTGTDTQYF. This sequence joins TRBV7-9 and TRBJ2-3; no reliable D call. Germline-derived CDR1 and CDR2 are SEHNR and FQNEAQ (reference sequence). With 4 bases removed from V and 1 base from J, the gap between germline ends came to 6 bases. The length of the CDR3 is 13 residues.

The chain carries TRBV5-1 and TRBJ2-1; 8 positions match TRBD1. CDR1 SGHRS and CDR2 YFSETQ come from the germline V gene. This CDR3 has 15 residues. Trimming at V came to 4 bases and at J to 5 bases, leaving 8 bases not matched to a gene. In DNA form, the CDR3 reads TGCGCCAGCAGCCCGACGACAGGGGAGGACAATGAGCAGTTCTTC. Translating gives CASSPTTGEDNEQFF.

The chain links TRBV28 to TRBJ1-2; 8 positions match TRBD1. CDR3 length: 14 amino acids. Germline V gene sequence: CDR1 MDHEN, CDR2 SYDVKM. The J segment lost 4 bases and the V segment lost 8 bases, leaving 9 bases of the junction unmatched. Here the CDR3 DNA reads TGTGCCAGCGGTACAGGGGGGGAGGGCTATGGCTACACCTTC. Encoded protein: CASGTGGEGYGYTF.

V is TRBV18 and J is TRBJ2-3; 7 bases line up with TRBD2. After removal of 3 bases from V and 2 bases from J, the junction contained 11 bases not matched to a gene. The CDR3 loop spans 17 amino acids. Germline V gene lookup returns CDR1 KGHSH and CDR2 LQKENI. CDR3 sequence (DNA): TGTGCCAGCTCACCGCCGAGGGTAGCGGGTCCCACAGATACGCAGTATTTT. The encoded protein is CASSPPRVAGPTDTQYF.

The V call is TRBV7-3, the J call TRBJ2-7; D may be TRBD2 (5 bases). This CDR3 region has 16 residues. CDR1 and CDR2 from the germline V gene are SGHTA and FQGTGA. Trimming stripped 4 bases from V and 4 bases from J, with 20 bases between. The CDR3 DNA is TGTGCCAGCAGCTCCTACCACTCGGGGAATCAGTACGAGCAGTACTTC. It specifies CASSSYHSGNQYEQYF.

The J gene is TRBJ1-5, the V gene TRBV11-2, with TRBD1 as a possible D gene (5 bases). V lost 5 bases and J 7 bases, leaving 12 bases between the germline ends. Germline assignment: CDR1 SGHAT and CDR2 FQNNGV. The CDR3 is made up of 13 amino acids. The CDR3 region is CASSPAGPQPQHF. The DNA for the CDR3 is TGTGCCAGCAGCCCCGCAGGGCCCCAGCCCCAGCATTTT.